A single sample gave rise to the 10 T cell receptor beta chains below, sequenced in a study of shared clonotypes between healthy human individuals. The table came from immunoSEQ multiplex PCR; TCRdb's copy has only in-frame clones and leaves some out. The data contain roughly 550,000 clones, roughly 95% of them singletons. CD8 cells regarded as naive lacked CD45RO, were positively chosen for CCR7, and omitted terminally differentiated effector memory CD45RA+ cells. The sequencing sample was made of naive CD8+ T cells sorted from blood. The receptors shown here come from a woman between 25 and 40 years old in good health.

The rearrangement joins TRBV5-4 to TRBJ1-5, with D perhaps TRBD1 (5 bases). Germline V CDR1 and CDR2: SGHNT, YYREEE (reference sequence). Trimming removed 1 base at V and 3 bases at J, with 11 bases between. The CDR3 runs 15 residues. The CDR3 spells CASSLYGDYNQPQHF. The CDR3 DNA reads TGTGCCAGCAGCTTGTACGGGGACTACAATCAGCCCCAGCATTTT.

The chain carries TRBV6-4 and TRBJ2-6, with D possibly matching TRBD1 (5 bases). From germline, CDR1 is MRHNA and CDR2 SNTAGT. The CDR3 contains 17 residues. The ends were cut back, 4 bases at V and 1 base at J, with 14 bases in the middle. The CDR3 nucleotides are TGTGCCAGCAGTGTGGACGCCAGGGTGTCTGGGGCCAACGTCCTGACTTTC. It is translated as CASSVDARVSGANVLTF.

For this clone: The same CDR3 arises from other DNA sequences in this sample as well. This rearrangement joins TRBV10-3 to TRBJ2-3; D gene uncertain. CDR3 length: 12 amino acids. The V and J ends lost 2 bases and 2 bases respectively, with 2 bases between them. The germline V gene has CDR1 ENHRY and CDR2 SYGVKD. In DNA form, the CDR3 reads TGTGCCATCAGTGAGGACACAGATACGCAGTATTTT. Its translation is CAISEDTDTQYF.

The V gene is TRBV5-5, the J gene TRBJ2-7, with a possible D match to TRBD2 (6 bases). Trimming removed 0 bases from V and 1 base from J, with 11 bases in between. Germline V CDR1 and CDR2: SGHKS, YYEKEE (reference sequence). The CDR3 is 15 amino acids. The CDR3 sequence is CASSLDGSGSYEQYF. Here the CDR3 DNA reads TGTGCCAGCAGCTTGGACGGGAGTGGATCCTACGAGCAGTACTTC. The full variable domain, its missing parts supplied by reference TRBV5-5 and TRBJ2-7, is DAGVTQSPTHLIKTRGQQVTLRCSPISGHKSVSWYQQVLGQGPQFIFQYYEKEERGRGNFPDRFSARQFPNYSSELNVNALLLGDSALYLCASSLDGSGSYEQYFGPGTRLTVT.

CDR3 sequence: CASSLGAEWTEAFF. The CDR3 region has the DNA TGTGCCAGCAGCTTGGGGGCGGAGTGGACTGAAGCTTTCTTT. The V gene is TRBV5-4, the J gene TRBJ1-1, with D hard to call. Trimming took off 0 bases at V and 5 bases at J, with 11 bases between the two ends. This CDR3 comprises 14 residues. Germline V gene lookup returns CDR1 SGHNT and CDR2 YYREEE (reference sequence).

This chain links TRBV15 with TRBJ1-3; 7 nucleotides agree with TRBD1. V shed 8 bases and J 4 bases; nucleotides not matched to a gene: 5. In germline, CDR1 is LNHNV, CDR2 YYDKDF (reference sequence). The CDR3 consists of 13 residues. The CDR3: CATLTGEGNTIYF. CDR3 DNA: TGTGCCACCCTAACAGGGGAAGGAAACACCATATATTTT.

Written as DNA, the CDR3 is TGTGCCAGCGGGGGGTATAGCAATCAGCCCCAGCATTTT. It yields the protein CASGGYSNQPQHF. The chain recombines TRBV6-5 with TRBJ1-5, with a weak D call TRBD1 (5 bases). V was cut by 8 bases and J by 0 bases, with 8 bases left in between. The CDR3 has 13 amino acids. CDR1 is MNHEY, CDR2 SVGAGI, per germline.

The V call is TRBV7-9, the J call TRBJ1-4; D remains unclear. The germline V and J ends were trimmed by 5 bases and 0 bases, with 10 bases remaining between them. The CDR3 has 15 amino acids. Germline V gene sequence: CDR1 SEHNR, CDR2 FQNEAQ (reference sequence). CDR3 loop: CASSPAIPTNEKLFF. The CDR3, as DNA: TGTGCCAGCAGCCCCGCTATTCCAACTAATGAAAAACTGTTTTTT. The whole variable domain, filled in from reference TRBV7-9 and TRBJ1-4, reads DTGVSQNPRHKITKRGQNVTFRCDPISEHNRLYWYRQTLGQGPEFLTYFQNEAQLEKSRLLSDRFSAERPKGSFSTLEIQRTEQGDSAMYLCASSPAIPTNEKLFFGSGTQLSVL.

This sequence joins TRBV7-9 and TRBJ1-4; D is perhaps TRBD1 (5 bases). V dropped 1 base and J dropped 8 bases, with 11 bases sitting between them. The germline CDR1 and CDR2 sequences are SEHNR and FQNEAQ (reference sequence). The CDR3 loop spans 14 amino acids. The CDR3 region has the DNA TGTGCCAGCAGCTTAGGAGGGACCGGGGAAAAACTGTTTTTT. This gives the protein CASSLGGTGEKLFF.

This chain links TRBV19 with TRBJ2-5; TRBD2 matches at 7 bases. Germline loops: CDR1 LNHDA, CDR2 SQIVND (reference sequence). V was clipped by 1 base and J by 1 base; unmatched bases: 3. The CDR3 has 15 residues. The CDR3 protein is CASSIGGGVQETQYF. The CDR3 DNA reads TGTGCCAGTAGTATAGGGGGAGGGGTCCAAGAGACCCAGTACTTC.